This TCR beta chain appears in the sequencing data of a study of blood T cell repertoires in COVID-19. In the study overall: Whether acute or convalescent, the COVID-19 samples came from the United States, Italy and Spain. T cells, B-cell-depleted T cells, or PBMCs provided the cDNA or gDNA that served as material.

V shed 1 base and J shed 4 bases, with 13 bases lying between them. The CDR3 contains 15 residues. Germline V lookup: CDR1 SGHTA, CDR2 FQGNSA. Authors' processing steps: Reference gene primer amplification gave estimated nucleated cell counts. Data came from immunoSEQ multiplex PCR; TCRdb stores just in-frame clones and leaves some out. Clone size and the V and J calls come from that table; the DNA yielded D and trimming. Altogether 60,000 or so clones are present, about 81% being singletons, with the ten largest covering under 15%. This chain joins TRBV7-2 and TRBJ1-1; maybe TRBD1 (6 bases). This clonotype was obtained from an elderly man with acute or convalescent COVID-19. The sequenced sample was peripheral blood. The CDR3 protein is CASSLEAGRGTEAFF. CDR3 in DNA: TGTGCCAGCAGCTTAGAGGCGGGCAGGGGCACTGAAGCTTTCTTT.